This entry lists 25 T cell receptor beta chains sequenced from one sample in a study of blood T cell repertoires in COVID-19. Generated by immunoSEQ multiplex PCR, the TCRdb table keeps only in-frame clones and is missing some. The sample carries 30,000 to 45,000 clones, around four fifths recorded once. Sequenced sample: peripheral blood. The receptors derive from a human donor in a cohort sampled during active COVID-19.

V gene TRBV4-2 combines with J gene TRBJ2-3; TRBD2 agrees at 8 bases. Germline trimming cut 0 bases from V and 0 bases from J; bases unmatched to any gene: 8. CDR3 length equals 18 residues. From germline, CDR1 is LGHNA and CDR2 YNFKEQ. CDR3 coding DNA: TGTGCCAGCAGCCAAGAACCTTCTAGCGGGTTTAGCACAGATACGCAGTATTTT. Its translation: CASSQEPSSGFSTDTQYF.

The genes are TRBV28 and TRBJ2-2; 9 bases align to TRBD1. The CDR3 runs to 15 residues. Germline V gene lookup returns CDR1 MDHEN and CDR2 SYDVKM. V shed 6 bases, J shed 6 bases, and the junction held 8 bases outside the gene matches. CDR3 sequence (DNA): TGTGCCAGCAGGGGTAACAGGGGGCGGGCCGGGGAGCTGTTTTTT. Translating gives CASRGNRGRAGELFF.

The gene calls are TRBV5-4 and TRBJ1-1; the match to TRBD1 covers 8 bases. V gave up 1 base and J gave up 5 bases; unmatched junction bases: 1. The CDR3 has 13 amino acids. Germline loops: CDR1 SGHNT, CDR2 YYREEE (reference sequence). Here the CDR3 DNA reads TGTGCCAGCAGCTTGACAGGGGGGACTGAAGCTTTCTTT. It specifies CASSLTGGTEAFF.

This rearrangement joins TRBV13 to TRBJ1-4; possibly TRBD1 for D (6 bases). The germline V gene has CDR1 PRHDT and CDR2 FYEKMQ (reference sequence). The CDR3 runs to 15 residues. Trimming left V 5 bases short and J 5 bases short, with 15 bases between. As DNA, the CDR3 is TGTGCCAGCAGCATTACGAGTACAGGGAATGAAAAACTGTTTTTT. Its protein is CASSITSTGNEKLFF.

The chain is built from TRBV7-9 and TRBJ2-7, with 10 positions matching TRBD1. CDR1 and CDR2 (germline): SEHNR, FQNEAQ (reference sequence). The CDR3 has 12 amino acids. With V trimmed by 5 bases and J by 7 bases, 2 bases remained unmatched. The CDR3 sequence is CASSDRGQEQYF. The CDR3 DNA reads TGTGCCAGCAGCGACAGGGGGCAAGAGCAGTACTTC.

The J gene is TRBJ2-1, the V gene TRBV6-2 or TRBV6-3; 9 positions agree with TRBD1. Per germline, CDR1 MNHEY and CDR2 SVGEGT. V was clipped by 6 bases and J by 5 bases; unmatched bases: 17. The CDR3 is made up of 18 amino acids. CDR3 sequence reads: CASSRGSAGTGRNNEQFF. The CDR3 bases are TGTGCCAGCAGCCGGGGTTCCGCCGGGACAGGGAGGAACAATGAGCAGTTCTTC.

The rearrangement uses TRBV4-1 and TRBJ2-7; unclear D gene. CDR3 size: 14 residues. Trimming removed 2 bases at V and 3 bases at J, with 11 bases between. The germline gives CDR1 MGHRA, CDR2 YSYEKL. CDR3 sequence: CASSQSPGYYEQYF. DNA for the CDR3: TGCGCCAGCAGCCAATCACCAGGTTACTACGAGCAGTACTTC.

The table lists this clone with a count of one. The chain combines TRBV7-9 with TRBJ1-2, with 9 bases lining up with TRBD1. V shed 5 bases, J shed 2 bases, and the junction held 6 bases outside the gene matches. Looked up from germline, CDR1 is SEHNR and CDR2 is FQNEAQ (reference sequence). The CDR3 has 15 amino acids. In DNA, the CDR3 is TGTGCCAGCAGCGCTTACAGGGGGCCCAACTATGGCTACACCTTC. Its protein product is CASSAYRGPNYGYTF. Full variable domain (rest looked up from reference TRBV7-9 and TRBJ1-2): DTGVSQNPRHKITKRGQNVTFRCDPISEHNRLYWYRQTLGQGPEFLTYFQNEAQLEKSRLLSDRFSAERPKGSFSTLEIQRTEQGDSAMYLCASSAYRGPNYGYTFGSGTRLTVV.

V usage is TRBV28 and J usage is TRBJ1-5, with TRBD1 matching 7 bases. Trimming took 5 bases from V and 2 from J; bases not matched to a gene: 9. This CDR3 has 16 residues. CDR1 and CDR2 from the germline V gene are MDHEN and SYDVKM. The CDR3 region is CASSRTGPRGNQPQHF. The CDR3, as DNA: TGTGCCAGCAGTCGGACAGGACCAAGAGGCAATCAGCCCCAGCATTTT. The full variable domain, rest sourced from reference TRBV28 and TRBJ1-5, is DVKVTQSSRYLVKRTGEKVFLECVQDMDHENMFWYRQDPGLGLRLIYFSYDVKMKEKGDIPEGYSVSREKKERFSLILESASTNQTSMYLCASSRTGPRGNQPQHFGDGTRLSIL.

V is TRBV5-5 and J is TRBJ1-6; D uncertain. The CDR3 is 15 amino acids. CDR1 and CDR2 from the germline V gene are SGHKS and YYEKEE (reference sequence). Trimming took 0 bases from V and 0 from J, leaving 4 bases between them. This CDR3 is CASSLESSYNSPLHF. In DNA form, the CDR3 reads TGTGCCAGCAGCTTGGAGAGCTCCTATAATTCACCCCTCCACTTT. Full variable domain (missing parts from reference TRBV5-5 and TRBJ1-6): DAGVTQSPTHLIKTRGQQVTLRCSPISGHKSVSWYQQVLGQGPQFIFQYYEKEERGRGNFPDRFSARQFPNYSSELNVNALLLGDSALYLCASSLESSYNSPLHFGNGTRLTVT.

Details on this clone: Other nucleotide sequences in the sample specify the same CDR3. The J gene is TRBJ1-4, the V gene TRBV5-1; D possibly corresponds to TRBD1 (6 bases). The CDR3 extends over 15 amino acids. Trimming removed 0 bases from V and 4 bases from J, with 10 bases in between. CDR1 and CDR2 (germline): SGHRS, YFSETQ. DNA of the CDR3: TGCGCCAGCAGCTTGGAGGGGGAGTTTAATGAAAAACTGTTTTTT. Amino acids: CASSLEGEFNEKLFF.

This rearrangement joins TRBV5-1 to TRBJ1-1; 8 bases match TRBD1. Losses at the gene ends were 2 bases for V and 6 bases for J; bases not matched to a gene: 9. Germline CDR1 and CDR2: SGHRS and YFSETQ. The CDR3 is made up of 15 amino acids. The CDR3, as DNA: TGCGCCAGCAGCTTATTGACAGGGGAAATGGCTGAAGCTTTCTTT. Translating it yields CASSLLTGEMAEAFF.

The chain combines TRBV25-1 with TRBJ1-6; D unclear. V dropped 5 bases and J dropped 8 bases, with 10 bases sitting between them. The germline V gene encodes CDR1 MGHDK and CDR2 SYGVNS. There are 13 residues in the CDR3. CDR3 protein: CASSLQEDSPLHF. DNA of the CDR3: TGTGCCAGCAGTCTCCAGGAGGATTCACCCCTCCACTTT.

The V gene is TRBV6-1, the J gene TRBJ1-2, with 8 bases lining up with TRBD1. The CDR3 sequence is 15 residues long. V trimming: 2 bases; J trimming: 8 bases; junction bases outside the gene matches: 10. The germline gives CDR1 MNHNS, CDR2 SASEGT. The CDR3 loop reads CASSETRAGGKGYTF. DNA for the CDR3: TGTGCCAGCAGTGAAACCCGGGCAGGGGGCAAAGGCTACACCTTC.

V gene TRBV4-3 combines with J gene TRBJ2-1; D unresolved. Trimming removed 1 base at V and 6 bases at J, with 10 bases between. CDR1 and CDR2 from the germline V gene are LGHNA and YSLEER. This CDR3 comprises 14 residues. The DNA of the CDR3 is TGCGCCAGCAGCCAAGGCGAGCGTTTCAATGAGCAGTTCTTC. Its protein is CASSQGERFNEQFF.

The chain couples TRBV6-2 or TRBV6-3 to TRBJ2-1; 9 bases map to TRBD2. CDR1 is MNHEY, CDR2 SVGEGT, per germline. The V segment lost 5 bases and the J segment 10 bases; nucleotides outside the gene matches: 12. The CDR3 extends over 15 amino acids. The CDR3 DNA reads as TGTGCCAGCAGTCATTACTCGGGGACTAGCATGGAGCAGTTCTTC. As protein: CASSHYSGTSMEQFF.

With regard to this clone: At one end the junction does not follow the germline gene, possibly because of a read error. The sample carries other DNA sequences with the same CDR3. V gene TRBV6-1 combines with J gene TRBJ1-2; 9 positions agree with TRBD1. The CDR3 is 15 amino acids. CDR1 is MNHNS, CDR2 SASEGT, per germline. For the CDR3, the DNA is TGTGCCAGCAGTGAGGCAGGGACAGGGAACTATGGCTACACCTTT. This sequence encodes CASSEAGTGNYGYTF.

The J gene is TRBJ2-7, the V gene TRBV2; 7 nucleotides line up with TRBD1. Germline CDR1 reads SNHLY; CDR2 reads FYNNEI. CDR3 length: 13 residues. V gave up 4 bases and J gave up 5 bases; unmatched junction bases: 5. The CDR3 is CASSGPGGNEQYF. DNA for the CDR3: TGTGCCAGCAGTGGTCCAGGGGGAAACGAGCAGTACTTC.

This clone was seen once. The chain has TRBV11-2 and TRBJ1-1, with D perhaps TRBD1 (5 bases). V was shortened by 5 bases and J by 0 bases, with 16 bases between the two germline ends. In germline, CDR1 is SGHAT, CDR2 FQNNGV. The CDR3 has 16 amino acids. In nucleotides, the CDR3 is TGTGCCAGCAGCGCAGGGAGGACTACCTTGAACACTGAAGCTTTCTTT. This gives the protein CASSAGRTTLNTEAFF.

V gene TRBV19 combines with J gene TRBJ1-3; the match to TRBD1 covers 8 bases. The CDR3 is 14 residues long. V shed 7 bases, J shed 7 bases, and the junction held 9 bases outside the gene matches. Germline V gene lookup returns CDR1 LNHDA and CDR2 SQIVND (reference sequence). CDR3 nucleotides: TGTGCCAGTACCACAGACAGGGGTAGCAACACCATATATTTT. Its translation is CASTTDRGSNTIYF.

The CDR3 nucleotides read TGCGCCAGCAGCTTGGACCCAGGGGGAGTGACAGATACGCAGTATTTT. Translating it yields CASSLDPGGVTDTQYF. This rearrangement joins TRBV5-1 to TRBJ2-3; 7 bases line up with TRBD1. This CDR3 has 16 amino acids. Germline CDR1 is SGHRS and CDR2 is YFSETQ. J gave up 3 bases and V 0 bases, and 7 bases lay outside the gene matches. The full variable domain, its missing parts supplied by reference TRBV5-1 and TRBJ2-3, is KAGVTQTPRYLIKTRGQQVTLSCSPISGHRSVSWYQQTPGQGLQFLFEYFSETQRNKGNFPGRFSGRQFSNSRSEMNVSTLELGDSALYLCASSLDPGGVTDTQYFGPGTRLTVL.

The V call is TRBV4-2, the J call TRBJ2-5; tentative D call: TRBD1 (6 bases). Germline CDR1 reads LGHNA; CDR2 reads YNFKEQ. The CDR3 consists of 14 residues. The V end lost 6 bases, the J end lost 1 base, and 12 bases lay between the germline ends. CDR3 DNA: TGTGCCAGCAGTTCCGGGACAACCCAAGAGACCCAGTACTTC. This translates into CASSSGTTQETQYF.

V usage is TRBV6-5 and J usage is TRBJ1-2; TRBD1 matches at 7 bases. V shed 7 bases, J shed 1 base, and the junction held 3 bases outside the gene matches. Germline loops: CDR1 MNHEY, CDR2 SVGAGI. The CDR3 runs to 13 residues. The chain's CDR3 is CASIRDSNYGYTF. CDR3 bases: TGTGCCAGCATCCGGGACAGTAACTATGGCTACACCTTC.

The rearrangement uses TRBV7-8 and TRBJ1-4; possible D gene TRBD1, 5 bases. The length of the CDR3 is 14 residues. The V gene's germline CDR1 is SGHVS and CDR2 FQNEAQ. Deletions cut 5 bases from V and 8 bases from J, with 15 bases between. The CDR3: CASSLTETEEKLFF. CDR3 DNA: TGTGCCAGCAGCCTTACCGAGACAGAGGAAAAACTGTTTTTT.

The chain carries TRBV5-3 and TRBJ2-7, with 12 nucleotides matching TRBD1. TRBV5-3 is an ORF for which the function is uncertain. The CDR3 is 19 amino acids. The V and J ends lost 4 bases and 7 bases, in that order; junction bases with no gene match: 21. Here the CDR3 reads CARSHGGGTGGLLAWEQYF. In DNA form, the CDR3 reads TGTGCCAGAAGCCACGGAGGGGGGACAGGGGGCCTCCTGGCATGGGAGCAGTACTTC.